This is a list of T cell receptor beta chains from one sample in a study of PD-L1 blockade in urothelial cancer. Measured with immunoSEQ multiplex PCR; TCRdb has only the in-frame clones, and not every one. The profile shows 15,000 or so clones, approximately 90% of them singletons. Source: PBMCs, taken around atezolizumab (anti-PD-L1) treatment. These receptors were obtained from a man between 65 and 85 years old with urothelial cancer. Both conserved end residues are part of each CDR3. A D gene is named only where the DNA matches it firmly. Clone sizes are given selectively: once, few, many, or a class where the clone is expanded.

length: 15; size: few; V: TRBV5-6; J: TRBJ1-2; D: TRBD1; CDR3: CASTPGQGIFYGYTF; DNA: TGTGCCAGCACCCCCGGACAGGGGATTTTCTATGGCTACACCTTC
length: 13; size: -; V: TRBV30; J: TRBJ1-5; D: -; CDR3: CAWSVHSNQPQHF; DNA: TGTGCCTGGAGTGTTCATAGCAATCAGCCCCAGCATTTT
length: 17; size: once; V: TRBV27; J: TRBJ2-6; D: TRBD1; CDR3: CASSLGQGYDGANVLTF; DNA: TGTGCCAGCAGTTTAGGACAGGGCTATGACGGGGCCAACGTCCTGACTTTC
length: 13; size: -; V: TRBV30; J: TRBJ1-1; D: -; CDR3: CAWGGSLNTEAFF; DNA: TGTGCCTGGGGGGGGAGTCTTAACACTGAAGCTTTCTTT
length: 13; size: -; V: TRBV6-1; J: TRBJ2-7; D: -; CDR3: CASSESRGDEQYF; DNA: TGTGCCAGCAGTGAGTCCAGGGGGGACGAGCAGTACTTC
length: 13; size: once; V: TRBV2; J: TRBJ2-1; D: TRBD2; CDR3: CAIGLAAANEQFF; DNA: TGTGCCATAGGACTAGCGGCTGCCAATGAGCAGTTCTTC
length: 12; size: -; V: TRBV6-1; J: TRBJ2-7; D: -; CDR3: CASTIQSYEQYF; DNA: TGTGCCAGCACCATCCAGTCCTACGAGCAGTACTTC
length: 14; size: -; V: TRBV30; J: TRBJ1-1; D: -; CDR3: CAWSYGREGTEAFF; DNA: TGTGCCTGGAGCTATGGGAGGGAGGGCACTGAAGCTTTCTTT
length: 11; size: few; V: TRBV7-9; J: TRBJ1-1; D: -; CDR3: CASSLLAEAFF; DNA: TGTGCCAGCAGCTTACTCGCTGAAGCTTTCTTT
length: 17; size: -; V: TRBV12-2; J: TRBJ2-7; D: -; CDR3: CASRFSCPWTGLREQYF; DNA: TGTGCAAGTCGCTTCAGCTGCCCCTGGACAGGGCTTAGGGAGCAGTACTTC
length: 13; size: -; V: TRBV30; J: TRBJ1-6; D: -; CDR3: CAWSTLRDSPLHF; DNA: TGTGCCTGGAGTACCTTACGAGATTCACCCCTCCACTTT
length: 15; size: -; V: TRBV7-6; J: TRBJ2-7; D: TRBD1; CDR3: CASSLGGQGSYEQYF; DNA: TGTGCCAGCAGCTTGGGGGGACAGGGTAGTTACGAGCAGTACTTC
length: 13; size: -; V: TRBV2; J: TRBJ1-2; D: TRBD1; CDR3: CASSGTGTNGYTF; DNA: TGTGCCAGCAGTGGGACAGGTACGAATGGCTACACCTTC
length: 10; size: few; V: TRBV30; J: TRBJ1-2; D: -; CDR3: CAWALVTLHF; DNA: TGTGCCTGGGCTCTAGTCACCCTCCACTTC
length: 15; size: -; V: TRBV11-2; J: TRBJ2-4; D: TRBD1; CDR3: CASSFDPGQKRNQYF; DNA: TGTGCCAGCAGCTTCGACCCGGGACAGAAGAGGAATCAGTACTTC
length: 13; size: -; V: TRBV7-9; J: TRBJ2-5; D: TRBD1; CDR3: CASSTQGGETQYF; DNA: TGTGCCAGCAGCACACAGGGGGGAGAGACCCAGTACTTC
length: 14; size: -; V: TRBV30; J: TRBJ1-5; D: TRBD1; CDR3: CAWTGQGNNQPQHF; DNA: TGTGCCTGGACCGGACAGGGTAACAATCAGCCCCAGCATTTT